This T cell receptor (beta chain) was obtained from a study of T cell responses to AZD1222 COVID-19 vaccine. Turning to this clone: What it binds is not known.

Produced via immunoSEQ multiplex PCR; TCRdb's table is partial and in-frame only. The sample includes 95,000 to 100,000 clones, less than 85% seen only once; the top ten take 14%. CDR1 and CDR2 (germline): GTSNPN, SVGIG (reference sequence). This CDR3 has 14 residues. V was clipped by 0 bases and J by 1 base, with 6 bases between them. General study findings and limits: Repertoires were obtained solely post-peak T cell response. Clonal diversity was possibly underestimated; the donors were predominantly white British and more often female. Spike-wide coverage was observed for vaccine-associated CD4 TCRs, with dominant responses at 160-218 and 743-854.

This chain connects TRBV30 to TRBJ2-2, with D perhaps TRBD2 (5 bases). The source was peripheral blood, collected 28 days after the second AZD1222 dose. This receptor was obtained from an adult who received the AZD1222 COVID-19 vaccine. The DNA of the CDR3 is TGTGCCTGGAGTGTTACTAGGAACACCGGGGAGCTGTTTTTT. Amino acid sequence: CAWSVTRNTGELFF.